The rows below give T cell receptor beta chains drawn from one sample of a study of blood T cell repertoires in COVID-19. The repertoire was sequenced with immunoSEQ multiplex PCR; TCRdb's copy has only in-frame clones and lacks some. The table has about 230,000 clones, around 86% seen once. Sequenced input: peripheral blood. Receptors originate from a man aged 50 to 60 with COVID-19, enrolled during active disease. CDR3s include the opening cysteine and the closing phenylalanine or tryptophan. A D gene is named only where the DNA matches it firmly. Size values are once, few and many counts, or a class for expanded clones, and some rows have none.

size | D | J | V | CDR3 | DNA
NA | TRBD2 | TRBJ2-1 | TRBV7-8 | CASSSAWTSGVGNEQFF | TGTGCCAGCAGCTCAGCCTGGACTAGCGGGGTAGGTAATGAGCAGTTCTTC
NA | TRBD1 | TRBJ2-7 | TRBV9 | CASSDRDRGYEQYF | TGTGCCAGCAGCGACCGGGACAGGGGGTACGAGCAGTACTTC
few | TRBD2 | TRBJ2-1 | TRBV29-1 | CSVENKLWPLAGHNEQFF | TGCAGCGTCGAAAATAAATTGTGGCCACTAGCGGGGCACAATGAGCAGTTCTTC
NA | TRBD2 | TRBJ2-1 | TRBV6-2/TRBV6-3 | CASSYSKLRGSSYNEQFF | TGTGCCAGCAGTTACTCGAAGTTGCGGGGGAGCTCCTACAATGAGCAGTTCTTC
NA | TRBD2 | TRBJ2-7 | TRBV19 | CASSRAGLAAYEQYF | TGTGCCAGTAGTAGAGCGGGACTAGCGGCCTACGAGCAGTACTTC
NA | NA | TRBJ1-3 | TRBV5-4 | CASSASLGGSRGNTIYF | TGTGCCAGCAGCGCGTCCTTGGGGGGTTCGAGGGGAAACACCATATATTTT
NA | TRBD2 | TRBJ2-1 | TRBV27 | CASRLQSGVPYNEQFF | TGTGCCAGCAGACTACAGAGCGGGGTGCCCTACAATGAGCAGTTCTTC
few | TRBD1 | TRBJ2-7 | TRBV4-3 | CASSRRIDLQGEQYF | TGCGCCAGCAGTCGTAGGATAGATCTACAGGGGGAGCAGTACTTC
NA | NA | TRBJ1-6 | TRBV28 | CASTLEPFSPSYNSPLHF | TGTGCCAGCACCCTGGAGCCCTTTAGCCCTTCCTATAATTCACCCCTCCACTTT
NA | TRBD2 | TRBJ2-7 | TRBV5-1 | CASSPDRGLAVYEQYF | TGCGCCAGCAGCCCGGATAGGGGACTAGCGGTCTACGAGCAGTACTTC
NA | TRBD2 | TRBJ2-5 | TRBV30 | CAWTRGRAGETQYF | TGTGCCTGGACTCGCGGGAGGGCCGGGGAGACCCAGTACTTC
once | NA | TRBJ2-2 | TRBV14 | CASNSGGELFF | TGTGCCAGCAACTCGGGCGGGGAGCTGTTTTTT
once | NA | TRBJ2-5 | TRBV30 | CAWSGSAEETQYF | TGTGCCTGGAGTGGTTCGGCGGAAGAGACCCAGTACTTC
NA | NA | TRBJ2-7 | TRBV12-3/TRBV12-4 | CASSLREAYEQYF | TGTGCCAGCAGTTTACGAGAGGCCTACGAGCAGTACTTC
NA | NA | TRBJ2-7 | TRBV5-1 | CASSSQGHEQYF | TGCGCCAGCAGCTCTCAGGGTCACGAGCAGTACTTC
NA | TRBD1 | TRBJ2-5 | TRBV28 | CASSYRGSPETQYF | TGTGCCAGCAGTTACAGGGGATCCCCGGAGACCCAGTACTTC
NA | TRBD2 | TRBJ2-5 | TRBV12-3/TRBV12-4 | CASSSQTSVKYF | TGTGCCAGCAGTTCTCAGACTAGCGTCAAGTACTTC
few | TRBD2 | TRBJ2-5 | TRBV15 | CATSRGTSGLRIQETQYF | TGTGCCACCAGCAGAGGGACTAGCGGGCTCCGCATCCAAGAGACCCAGTACTTC
NA | NA | TRBJ2-5 | TRBV6-6 | CASSYSQGRETQYF | TGTGCCAGCAGTTACTCACAGGGCCGCGAGACCCAGTACTTC
once | NA | TRBJ2-6 | TRBV6-5 | CASSSYISGANVLTF | TGTGCCAGCAGCAGTTATATTTCTGGGGCCAACGTCCTGACTTTC
NA | TRBD2 | TRBJ2-2 | TRBV4-2 | CASSQDLASGSGGELFF | TGTGCCAGCAGCCAAGATTTGGCTAGCGGGAGCGGCGGGGAGCTGTTTTTT
NA | NA | TRBJ2-1 | TRBV4-2 | CASSQGDTGKHNEQFF | TGTGCCAGCAGCCAGGGGGACACGGGGAAACACAATGAGCAGTTCTTC
once | TRBD1 | TRBJ2-7 | TRBV19 | CASRPKTGEGYEQYF | TGTGCCAGTAGACCTAAGACAGGGGAAGGCTACGAGCAGTACTTC
NA | TRBD1 | TRBJ1-5 | TRBV6-1 | CASSEGQLYSNQPQHF | TGTGCCAGCAGTGAGGGACAGCTTTATAGCAATCAGCCCCAGCATTTT
NA | NA | TRBJ1-1 | TRBV6-5 | CASSVGRTPEAFF | TGTGCCAGCAGCGTAGGGAGGACCCCTGAAGCTTTCTTT
NA | NA | TRBJ2-7 | TRBV5-4 | CASSLPGTPGHEQYF | TGTGCCAGCAGCTTGCCAGGAACCCCTGGTCACGAGCAGTACTTC
NA | TRBD1 | TRBJ1-1 | TRBV6-5 | CASSLGTGVGAFF | TGTGCCAGCAGTTTGGGGACAGGGGTGGGAGCTTTCTTT
few | TRBD1 | TRBJ1-2 | TRBV27 | CASSLHRDRGGYTF | TGTGCCAGCAGTTTGCACCGGGACAGAGGGGGCTACACCTTC
NA | NA | TRBJ2-7 | TRBV7-2 | CASSLESGRISYEQYF | TGTGCCAGCAGCTTAGAATCAGGCAGGATTAGTTACGAGCAGTACTTC
NA | NA | TRBJ2-2 | TRBV5-5 | CASSPGGGPPATGELFF | TGTGCCAGCAGCCCTGGGGGGGGCCCCCCTGCCACCGGGGAGCTGTTTTTT
NA | NA | TRBJ2-1 | TRBV12-3/TRBV12-4 | CASSFHYEQFF | TGTGCCAGCAGTTTTCATTATGAGCAGTTCTTC
NA | TRBD1 | TRBJ1-2 | TRBV3-1/TRBV3-2 | CASSQGTGDLGYGYTF | TGTGCCAGCAGCCAAGGAACAGGGGACCTCGGCTATGGCTACACCTTC
NA | NA | TRBJ1-6 | TRBV7-3 | CASSPQGFNSPLHF | TGTGCCAGCAGCCCACAGGGTTTTAATTCACCCCTCCACTTT
NA | TRBD1 | TRBJ2-1 | TRBV11-3 | CASSLEGQGASNEQFF | TGTGCCAGCAGCTTAGAAGGACAGGGGGCGTCCAATGAGCAGTTCTTC
NA | TRBD1 | TRBJ2-2 | TRBV29-1 | CSAKTGAPGELFF | TGCAGCGCGAAGACAGGGGCTCCCGGGGAGCTGTTTTTT
few | TRBD2 | TRBJ2-7 | TRBV12-3/TRBV12-4 | CARLAGGTYEQYF | TGTGCCAGGCTAGCGGGAGGGACCTACGAGCAGTACTTC
NA | TRBD1 | TRBJ2-5 | TRBV11-1 | CASSGRTGGTQYF | TGTGCCAGCAGCGGCAGGACAGGCGGGACCCAGTACTTC
NA | NA | TRBJ1-1 | TRBV6-5 | CASKGQIMNTEAFF | TGTGCCAGCAAGGGGCAGATCATGAACACTGAAGCTTTCTTT
NA | NA | TRBJ2-1 | TRBV6-5 | CASSTGTTSYNEQFF | TGTGCCAGCAGTACAGGAACCACGTCCTACAATGAGCAGTTCTTC
NA | NA | TRBJ2-7 | TRBV7-2 | CASSTLRYEQYF | TGTGCCAGCAGCACCCTCAGGTACGAGCAGTACTTC
NA | TRBD2 | TRBJ2-5 | TRBV5-1 | CASRVLAGVGTQETQYF | TGCGCCAGCAGGGTACTAGCGGGAGTCGGCACGCAAGAGACCCAGTACTTC
NA | NA | TRBJ1-3 | TRBV7-9 | CASSPGRISGNTIYF | TGTGCCAGCAGTCCAGGGCGGATTTCTGGAAACACCATATATTTT
NA | NA | TRBJ1-3 | TRBV28 | CASSSPGTSGNTIYF | TGTGCCAGCAGTTCCCCGGGAACGTCTGGAAACACCATATATTTT
NA | NA | TRBJ1-6 | TRBV2 | CASMPGHFSPLHF | TGTGCCAGCATGCCGGGACATTTTTCACCCCTCCACTTT
NA | NA | TRBJ1-4 | TRBV7-2 | CASSPPGLDEKLFF | TGTGCCAGCAGCCCCCCGGGTTTGGATGAAAAACTGTTTTTT
NA | TRBD1 | TRBJ1-6 | TRBV27 | CASSFQTGGRSPLHF | TGTGCCAGCAGTTTCCAGACAGGGGGCCGCTCACCCCTCCACTTT
NA | NA | TRBJ1-4 | TRBV7-9 | CASSLVQGRNEKLFF | TGTGCCAGCAGCTTAGTCCAGGGAAGGAATGAAAAACTGTTTTTT
NA | TRBD1 | TRBJ2-7 | TRBV5-1 | CASSLVRTGAYEQYF | TGCGCCAGCAGCTTGGTCAGGACAGGAGCTTACGAGCAGTACTTC
NA | NA | TRBJ2-1 | TRBV5-1 | CASSLPVFGGNNEQFF | TGCGCCAGCAGCTTGCCGGTTTTTGGAGGGAACAATGAGCAGTTCTTC
NA | NA | TRBJ1-2 | TRBV30 | CAWSADSSGYGYTF | TGTGCCTGGAGTGCCGACAGTTCGGGCTATGGCTACACCTTC
NA | NA | TRBJ1-1 | TRBV6-5 | CASSYSASLNTEAFF | TGTGCCAGCAGTTACTCGGCCAGTCTTAACACTGAAGCTTTCTTT
NA | NA | TRBJ2-7 | TRBV7-2 | CASSLDAGDSSYEQYF | TGTGCCAGCAGCTTAGACGCAGGCGACAGCTCCTACGAGCAGTACTTC
NA | TRBD1 | TRBJ2-2 | TRBV5-1 | CASSLAPQGVSGELFF | TGCGCCAGCAGCTTGGCCCCACAGGGGGTATCGGGGGAGCTGTTTTTT
NA | TRBD2 | TRBJ2-3 | TRBV27 | CASSLIARGLAGTTDTQYF | TGTGCCAGCAGTTTAATCGCCCGGGGACTAGCGGGAACCACAGATACGCAGTATTTT
NA | NA | TRBJ1-3 | TRBV5-8 | CASSLGTGGNTIYF | TGTGCCAGCAGCTTGGGAACAGGTGGAAACACCATATATTTT